This is a list of T cell receptor beta chains from one sample in a study of CD8 T cells in ankylosing spondylitis. TCRdb reanalysed the 5' RACE reads using MiXCR and keeps one entry per CDR3 protein. The repertoire holds some 290,000 distinct CDR3 sequences, 20% seen once, with roughly 8.3% in the top ten. Sequencing was carried out using blood, either unsorted or a sorted T cell fraction (not recorded which). The source of these receptors is a male donor with ankylosing spondylitis or in good health (not recorded which). The CDR3 runs from the conserved cysteine through the conserved F or W. Fields, in order: J gene, D gene, clone size, V gene, CDR3 DNA, CDR3 protein. The D gene is left open where the match is weak. Rows give clone size only sometimes, using once, few, many, or a class for an expanded clone.

J: TRBJ1-1; D: TRBD1; size: .; V: TRBV25-1; DNA: TGTGCCAGCACCCGGACAGGTTCTAACACTGAAGCTTTCTTT; CDR3: CASTRTGSNTEAFF
J: TRBJ1-2; D: .; size: .; V: TRBV12-3/TRBV12-4; DNA: TGTGCCAGCACCACTTCTAACTATGGCTACACCTTC; CDR3: CASTTSNYGYTF
J: TRBJ2-3; D: .; size: many; V: TRBV5-1; DNA: TGTGCCAGCAGCTTAGAGACAGATACGCAGTATTTT; CDR3: CASSLETDTQYF
J: TRBJ2-1; D: .; size: .; V: TRBV7-9; DNA: TGTGCCAGCGAGCGGAGCTCCTACAATGAGCAGTTCTTC; CDR3: CASERSSYNEQFF
J: TRBJ2-3; D: .; size: .; V: TRBV21-1; DNA: TGTTTCGAGAGACACGCAGATACGCAGTATTTT; CDR3: CFERHADTQYF
J: TRBJ1-6; D: TRBD1; size: .; V: TRBV6-5; DNA: TGTGCCAGCAGTTACACCGGGACAGACAATTCACCCCTCCACTTT; CDR3: CASSYTGTDNSPLHF
J: TRBJ2-1; D: .; size: .; V: TRBV12-3/TRBV12-4; DNA: TGTGCCAGCATGACTGGATATACCTACAATGAGCAGTTCTTC; CDR3: CASMTGYTYNEQFF
J: TRBJ1-1; D: TRBD1; size: few; V: TRBV5-1; DNA: TGCGCCAGCAGCGCGACAGGGATAGGCACTGAAGCTTTCTTT; CDR3: CASSATGIGTEAFF
J: TRBJ1-2; D: .; size: .; V: TRBV10-3; DNA: TGTGCCATCAAACCCAGCGGAGCTAACTATGGCTACACCTTC; CDR3: CAIKPSGANYGYTF
J: TRBJ2-2; D: TRBD2; size: .; V: TRBV25-1; DNA: TGTGCCAGCAGAATGGCGGGAGCTAGCACCGGGGAGCTGTTTTTT; CDR3: CASRMAGASTGELFF
J: TRBJ2-1; D: .; size: .; V: TRBV11-2; DNA: TGTGCCAGCAGCCCATCGGAGGTGCGGGACTACAATGAGCAGTTCTTC; CDR3: CASSPSEVRDYNEQFF
J: TRBJ2-5; D: TRBD2; size: many; V: TRBV20-1; DNA: TGCAGTGCTAGAGGCCTAGCGGGGGGCCTGCAAGAGACCCAGTACTTC; CDR3: CSARGLAGGLQETQYF
J: TRBJ2-5; D: .; size: .; V: TRBV12-5; DNA: TGTGCCAGCACCCAGCAGGGCCCTGGGAAAGAGCCCCAGTACTTC; CDR3: CASTQQGPGKEPQYF
J: TRBJ2-5; D: TRBD2; size: few; V: TRBV20-1; DNA: TGCAGTGCTACAAGCGGACTAGCGGGAGGAGGAGAGACCCAGTACTTC; CDR3: CSATSGLAGGGETQYF
J: TRBJ2-5; D: TRBD1; size: few; V: TRBV19; DNA: TGTGCCAGTAATCGGACAGGGCGAGAGACCCAGTACTTC; CDR3: CASNRTGRETQYF
J: TRBJ1-4; D: .; size: few; V: TRBV7-3; DNA: TGTGCCAGCAGCTCAGGGACACCTGCAACTAATGAAAAACTGTTTTTT; CDR3: CASSSGTPATNEKLFF
J: TRBJ1-2; D: TRBD1; size: .; V: TRBV5-1; DNA: TGCGCCAGCAGCCCGGACAGGGGAAACACCGGCTACACCTTC; CDR3: CASSPDRGNTGYTF
J: TRBJ2-5; D: .; size: .; V: TRBV29-1; DNA: TGCAGCGTAGCCGGGACAATTCAAGAGACCCAGTACTTC; CDR3: CSVAGTIQETQYF
J: TRBJ1-1; D: .; size: .; V: TRBV5-1; DNA: TGCGCCAGCAGCTTGTTACAGGGCCGAGGCGCTGAAGCTTTCTTT; CDR3: CASSLLQGRGAEAFF
J: TRBJ2-5; D: .; size: .; V: TRBV3-1; DNA: TGTGCCAGCAGCCAAATGGAGGAGACCCAGTACTTC; CDR3: CASSQMEETQYF
J: TRBJ2-1; D: TRBD1; size: .; V: TRBV20-1; DNA: TGCAGTGCTAGAGATGGAGGGACAGGGATATTCTACAATGAGCAGTTCTTC; CDR3: CSARDGGTGIFYNEQFF
J: TRBJ2-4; D: .; size: .; V: TRBV11-2; DNA: TGTGCCAGCAGCTTACTACGGGGCCTAGCCAAAAACATTCAGTACTTC; CDR3: CASSLLRGLAKNIQYF